The clone carrying this T cell receptor beta chain turned up a few times. Its antigen remains unidentified. This sample was taken from a study of blood T cells in healthy people across ages. Study-wide findings and caveats: Per million T cells, TCR beta diversity dropped about linearly as age rose. Investigators treated diversity estimates from one million T cells as underestimates.

Primers used in a second PCR of about 6 to 11 cycles were a sample-barcoded 5' primer and a J-beta primer mix. Each cDNA molecule was tagged by a template-switch adaptor that had 12 random nucleotides. Using its own MiXCR run on the 5' RACE reads, TCRdb lists one record per CDR3 protein. The sample has some 550,000 distinct CDR3 sequences, 45% to 55% seen once; the top ten hold 20% to 25%. V gave up 3 bases and J gave up 8 bases; unmatched junction bases: 7. This CDR3 is 14 amino acids long. The germline CDR1 and CDR2 sequences are SGHRS and YFSETQ. This chain uses TRBV5-1 with TRBJ1-2; 10 bases are shared with TRBD1. The TCR sequence derives from an elderly man in good health. Input material: blood. CDR3 sequence (DNA): TGCGCCAGCAGCTCGGGACAGGGGACGGCCGGCTACACCTTC. Translated, it gives CASSSGQGTAGYTF.